The sample holds a few counts of the clone carrying this TCR beta chain. Generated by immunoSEQ multiplex PCR, the TCRdb table keeps only in-frame clones and is missing some. In the table there are 1 million to 1.3 million clones, approximately 78% of which are singletons. Germline V gene lookup returns CDR1 KGHSH and CDR2 LQKENI. CDR3 length equals 13 residues. Between the trimmed V and J ends, which lost 5 bases and 4 bases, there was a span of 9 bases. These data originate in a study of shared clonotypes between healthy human individuals. The chain employs TRBV18 and TRBJ1-5; D call uncertain. The sequenced material came from memory CD4+ T cells from PBMCs. Subset: CD45RA-negative fraction. This receptor was identified in a man aged 18-30 years in good health. Some clones in this sample may be carry-over from other donors' samples. The CDR3 bases are TGTGCCAGCTCAGTATCCTTAAATCAGCCCCAGCATTTT. Translated: CASSVSLNQPQHF.